These T cell receptor beta chains were read from a single sample in a study of blood T cell repertoires in COVID-19. The assay was immunoSEQ multiplex PCR, and TCRdb's table has in-frame clones only and misses some. This table has 350,000 to 400,000 clones, roughly 90% appearing once. Sequences were obtained from PBMCs or T cells enriched from blood (not recorded which). All receptors derive from a woman aged 30 to 39 who had recovered from COVID-19. CDR3s include the opening cysteine and the closing phenylalanine or tryptophan. The order of the fields is V gene, D gene, clone size, J gene, CDR3 protein, CDR3 DNA. A D gene is named only where the DNA matches it firmly. Not every row has a clone size; where given, it reads once, few, many or a size class.

TRBV24-1	.	.	TRBJ2-1	CATSDSRVLDNEQFF	TGTGCCACCAGTGATTCGCGGGTTCTGGACAATGAGCAGTTCTTC
TRBV2	TRBD2	once	TRBJ2-1	CASTLDGGDNEQFF	TGTGCCAGCACCCTCGATGGGGGGGACAATGAGCAGTTCTTC
TRBV30	TRBD1	.	TRBJ1-5	CAWSQGGNQPQHF	TGTGCCTGGAGTCAGGGGGGAAATCAGCCCCAGCATTTT
TRBV27	.	once	TRBJ1-2	CASSAGQLNYGYTF	TGTGCCAGCAGTGCCGGACAGCTGAACTATGGCTACACCTTC
TRBV12-5	TRBD1	.	TRBJ1-5	CASAAGRQGVGRDQPQHF	TGTGCTAGTGCCGCCGGGAGACAGGGCGTCGGTCGGGATCAGCCCCAGCATTTT
TRBV7-9	TRBD2	.	TRBJ2-7	CASSFGGVVYEQYF	TGTGCCAGCAGCTTTGGGGGGGTGGTCTACGAGCAGTACTTC
TRBV7-9	.	.	TRBJ2-7	CASSLVGVHEQYF	TGTGCCAGCAGCTTAGTAGGGGTCCACGAGCAGTACTTC
TRBV30	TRBD1	.	TRBJ1-1	CAWSNTGTGSIEAFF	TGTGCCTGGAGTAACACCGGGACAGGGTCGATTGAAGCTTTCTTT
TRBV27	.	once	TRBJ2-7	CASSLSGPYEQYF	TGTGCCAGCAGTTTATCTGGCCCATACGAGCAGTACTTC
TRBV19	TRBD1	.	TRBJ1-2	CASSIGQGWYGYTF	TGTGCCAGTAGTATCGGACAGGGGTGGTATGGCTACACCTTC
TRBV6-5	TRBD2	once	TRBJ2-5	CASKGTSGVMETQYF	TGTGCCAGCAAGGGTACTAGCGGGGTAATGGAGACCCAGTACTTC
TRBV30	TRBD1	.	TRBJ1-4	CAWNRGREFEKLFF	TGTGCCTGGAACAGGGGGCGTGAGTTTGAAAAACTGTTTTTT
TRBV6-2/TRBV6-3	TRBD1	.	TRBJ2-2	CASSFRDRGNGELFF	TGTGCCAGCAGTTTCCGGGACAGGGGCAACGGGGAGCTGTTTTTT
TRBV5-4	.	.	TRBJ1-1	CASSSTLISTEAFF	TGTGCCAGCAGCTCCACATTAATCTCCACTGAAGCTTTCTTT
TRBV30	.	.	TRBJ1-6	CAWTEQGSYNSPLHF	TGTGCCTGGACCGAACAGGGTTCCTATAATTCACCCCTCCACTTT
TRBV4-2	.	.	TRBJ1-2	CASSQEIGYGYTF	TGTGCCAGCAGCCAAGAAATCGGCTATGGCTACACCTTC
TRBV29-1	.	.	TRBJ2-2	CSVLVGGTGELFF	TGCAGCGTTCTTGTGGGGGGCACCGGGGAGCTGTTTTTT
TRBV5-1	TRBD1	.	TRBJ1-6	CASSPGQGENSPLHF	TGCGCCAGCAGCCCGGGACAGGGGGAGAATTCACCCCTCCACTTT
TRBV27	TRBD1	.	TRBJ2-7	CASSPGSLSYRGHEQYF	TGTGCCAGCAGTCCCGGTTCCCTATCCTACAGGGGGCACGAGCAGTACTTC
TRBV10-3	TRBD1	.	TRBJ1-2	CAISESSRDRGYGYTF	TGTGCCATCAGTGAGTCGAGCCGGGACAGGGGCTATGGCTACACCTTC
TRBV5-1	.	.	TRBJ1-2	CASSLDAGFYGYTF	TGCGCCAGCAGCTTGGATGCGGGATTCTATGGCTACACCTTC
TRBV7-9	.	.	TRBJ1-5	CASSLLEDQPQHF	TGTGCCAGCAGCTTATTAGAAGATCAGCCCCAGCATTTT
TRBV5-1	.	once	TRBJ2-7	CASSLAPLTYEQYF	TGCGCCAGCAGCTTGGCCCCGTTAACCTACGAGCAGTACTTC
TRBV15	.	.	TRBJ1-1	CATSRVLTGRTEAFF	TGTGCCACCAGCAGAGTTCTCACAGGGAGAACTGAAGCTTTCTTT
TRBV4-1	.	.	TRBJ2-2	CASSNSDKNTGELFF	TGCGCCAGCAGCAACTCCGATAAGAACACCGGGGAGCTGTTTTTT
TRBV5-5	.	.	TRBJ1-1	CASSFGPGGLAFF	TGTGCCAGCAGCTTTGGTCCGGGGGGGTTAGCTTTCTTT
TRBV15	TRBD2	.	TRBJ2-5	CATSSGLPKETQYF	TGTGCCACCAGCTCGGGACTACCGAAAGAGACCCAGTACTTC
TRBV3-1/TRBV3-2	TRBD1	once	TRBJ1-2	CASSQGDRGLPGYTF	TGTGCCAGCAGCCAAGGAGACAGGGGGCTTCCTGGCTACACCTTC
TRBV28	TRBD2	.	TRBJ2-1	CASSLGGRGNEQFF	TGTGCCAGCAGTTTGGGCGGGAGGGGCAATGAGCAGTTCTTC
TRBV19	.	.	TRBJ1-2	CASSLNVQGNYGYTF	TGTGCCAGTAGCCTTAACGTCCAGGGAAACTATGGCTACACCTTC
TRBV28	.	.	TRBJ1-5	CASSYLGGVGQPQHF	TGTGCCAGCAGTTACTTAGGGGGGGTTGGTCAGCCCCAGCATTTT
TRBV6-5	.	.	TRBJ1-2	CASSPGLAIYGYTF	TGTGCCAGCAGCCCGGGACTTGCCATCTATGGCTACACCTTC
TRBV7-9	TRBD1	.	TRBJ2-3	CASSLAQTGPDTQYF	TGTGCCAGCAGCTTAGCCCAGACAGGGCCAGATACGCAGTATTTT
TRBV27	.	.	TRBJ1-1	CASILSPGATEAFF	TGTGCCAGCATCTTGTCCCCAGGGGCCACTGAAGCTTTCTTT
TRBV29-1	.	once	TRBJ1-2	CSVDPLAAYGYTF	TGCAGCGTTGATCCCCTAGCTGCCTATGGCTACACCTTC
TRBV2	TRBD2	.	TRBJ2-1	CASSAGGLAGSDNEQFF	TGTGCCAGCAGTGCGGGGGGACTAGCGGGATCGGACAATGAGCAGTTCTTC
TRBV5-1	.	.	TRBJ2-7	CASSLSAYEQYF	TGCGCCAGCAGCTTATCCGCCTACGAGCAGTACTTC
TRBV25-1	.	.	TRBJ1-2	CASSDLTYGYTF	TGTGCCAGCAGTGACCTAACCTATGGCTACACCTTC
TRBV4-2	TRBD1	.	TRBJ2-3	CASSRQGDSTDTQYF	TGTGCCAGCAGCCGACAGGGGGATAGCACAGATACGCAGTATTTT
TRBV19	TRBD1	.	TRBJ1-1	CASSLDRPPDLEAFF	TGTGCCAGTAGTTTGGACAGGCCGCCTGATTTGGAAGCTTTCTTT
TRBV28	TRBD1	.	TRBJ2-3	CATRTGVSSTQYF	TGTGCCACACGGACAGGGGTATCGAGTACGCAGTATTTT
TRBV11-2	TRBD1	.	TRBJ1-6	CASSLSRDRPNSPLHF	TGTGCCAGCAGCTTAAGCAGGGACAGGCCAAATTCACCCCTCCACTTT
TRBV2	TRBD2	.	TRBJ2-3	CASDRRGADTQYF	TGTGCCAGCGACCGACGGGGGGCAGATACGCAGTATTTT
TRBV19	TRBD1	.	TRBJ1-4	CASRSSGTVGEKLFF	TGTGCCAGTAGAAGTTCCGGGACAGTAGGTGAAAAACTGTTTTTT
TRBV5-1	.	.	TRBJ1-5	CASSPGGGAGNQPQHF	TGCGCCAGCAGCCCCGGAGGAGGAGCAGGCAATCAGCCCCAGCATTTT
TRBV20-1	.	.	TRBJ1-1	CSASEGRHTEAFF	TGCAGTGCTAGTGAGGGGCGGCACACTGAAGCTTTCTTT
TRBV12-3/TRBV12-4	.	.	TRBJ1-2	CASRSPGSNGYTF	TGTGCCAGCAGGTCTCCGGGATCCAATGGCTACACCTTC
TRBV15	.	.	TRBJ1-2	CATSLEVFANYGYTF	TGTGCCACCAGCTTGGAGGTGTTTGCTAACTATGGCTACACCTTC
TRBV30	TRBD2	.	TRBJ2-2	CACQAGAGTGELFF	TGTGCCTGTCAAGCGGGAGCGGGTACCGGGGAGCTGTTTTTT
TRBV9	.	.	TRBJ1-2	CASSVDSISYGYTF	TGTGCCAGCAGCGTAGATTCGATTAGCTATGGCTACACCTTC
TRBV5-4	.	.	TRBJ2-1	CASSLARGEQFF	TGTGCCAGCAGCTTGGCCCGAGGGGAGCAGTTCTTC
TRBV25-1	TRBD2	.	TRBJ2-5	CASSATSATTETQYF	TGTGCCAGCAGTGCGACTAGCGCCACTACGGAGACCCAGTACTTC
TRBV12-2	.	many	TRBJ2-2	CASRFTIAGNAGELFF	TGTGCAAGTCGCTTCACAATAGCCGGAAATGCCGGGGAGCTGTTTTTT
TRBV27	.	.	TRBJ1-2	CASSPRWGDGYTF	TGTGCCAGCAGTCCCCGGTGGGGAGATGGCTACACCTTC
TRBV9	TRBD2	.	TRBJ2-1	CASSSPPGLAVDEQFF	TGTGCCAGCAGCTCACCGCCGGGACTAGCGGTCGATGAGCAGTTCTTC
TRBV19	TRBD1	.	TRBJ1-2	CASSIDFGTGRYTF	TGTGCCAGTAGTATAGATTTCGGGACAGGTCGCTACACCTTC
TRBV29-1	TRBD1	.	TRBJ2-7	CSVGGTGYEQYF	TGCAGCGTTGGAGGGACAGGCTACGAGCAGTACTTC
TRBV5-1	.	.	TRBJ2-7	CASSASAGSGYEQYF	TGCGCCAGCAGCGCATCGGCAGGTTCTGGGTACGAGCAGTACTTC
TRBV7-9	TRBD1	.	TRBJ2-7	CASSSKGGPTGVYVYEQYF	TGTGCCAGCAGCTCCAAAGGGGGTCCGACAGGGGTTTATGTCTACGAGCAGTACTTC
TRBV9	.	.	TRBJ1-6	CASSTSVVPNSPLHF	TGTGCCAGCAGCACAAGCGTAGTTCCCAATTCACCCCTCCACTTT